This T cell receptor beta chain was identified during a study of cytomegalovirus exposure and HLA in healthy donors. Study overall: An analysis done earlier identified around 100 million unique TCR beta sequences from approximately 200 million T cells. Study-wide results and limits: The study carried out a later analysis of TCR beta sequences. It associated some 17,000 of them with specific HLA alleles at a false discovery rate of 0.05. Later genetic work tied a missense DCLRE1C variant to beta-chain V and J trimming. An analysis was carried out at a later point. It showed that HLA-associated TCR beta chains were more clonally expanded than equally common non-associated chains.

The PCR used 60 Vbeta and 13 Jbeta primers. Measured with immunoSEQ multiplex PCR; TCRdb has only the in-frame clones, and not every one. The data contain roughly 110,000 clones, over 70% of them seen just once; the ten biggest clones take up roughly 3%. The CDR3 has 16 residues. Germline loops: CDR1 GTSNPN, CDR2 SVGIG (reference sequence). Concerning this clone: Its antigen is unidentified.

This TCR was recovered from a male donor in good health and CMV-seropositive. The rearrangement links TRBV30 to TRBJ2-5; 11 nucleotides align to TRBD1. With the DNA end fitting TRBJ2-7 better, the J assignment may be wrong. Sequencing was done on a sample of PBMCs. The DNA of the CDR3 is TGTGCCTGGAGGCGTTTTGCGGGACAGGGGGCCTACGAGCAGTACTTC. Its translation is CAWRRFAGQGAYEQYF.